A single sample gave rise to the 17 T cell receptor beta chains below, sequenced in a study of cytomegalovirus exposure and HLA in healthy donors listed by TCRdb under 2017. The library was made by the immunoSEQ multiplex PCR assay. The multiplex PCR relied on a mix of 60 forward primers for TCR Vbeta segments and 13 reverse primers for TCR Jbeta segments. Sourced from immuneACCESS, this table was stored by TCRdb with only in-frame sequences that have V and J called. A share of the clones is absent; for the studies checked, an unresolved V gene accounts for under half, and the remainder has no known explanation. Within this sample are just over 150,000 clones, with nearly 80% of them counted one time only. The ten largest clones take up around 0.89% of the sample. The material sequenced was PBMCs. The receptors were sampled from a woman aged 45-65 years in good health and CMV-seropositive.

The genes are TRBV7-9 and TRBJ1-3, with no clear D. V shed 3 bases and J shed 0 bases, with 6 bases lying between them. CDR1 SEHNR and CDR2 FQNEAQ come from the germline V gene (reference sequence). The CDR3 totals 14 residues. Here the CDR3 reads CASSFEGSGNTIYF. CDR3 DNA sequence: TGTGCCAGCAGCTTTGAGGGCTCTGGAAACACCATATATTTT. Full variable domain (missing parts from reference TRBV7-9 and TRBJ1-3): DTGVSQNPRHKITKRGQNVTFRCDPISEHNRLYWYRQTLGQGPEFLTYFQNEAQLEKSRLLSDRFSAERPKGSFSTLEIQRTEQGDSAMYLCASSFEGSGNTIYFGEGSWLTVV.

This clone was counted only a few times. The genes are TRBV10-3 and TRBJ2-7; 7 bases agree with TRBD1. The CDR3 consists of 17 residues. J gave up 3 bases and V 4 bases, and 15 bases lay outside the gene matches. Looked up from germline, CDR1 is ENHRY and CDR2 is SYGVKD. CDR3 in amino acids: CAISGESFVTGYYEQYF. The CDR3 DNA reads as TGTGCCATCAGTGGGGAGAGTTTTGTGACAGGGTACTACGAGCAGTACTTC.

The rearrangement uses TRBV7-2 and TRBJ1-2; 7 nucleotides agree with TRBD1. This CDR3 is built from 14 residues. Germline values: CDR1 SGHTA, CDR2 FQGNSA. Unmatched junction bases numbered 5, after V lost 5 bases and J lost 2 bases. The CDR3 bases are TGTGCCAGCAGCACTTCGACAGGGAACTATGGCTACACCTTC. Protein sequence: CASSTSTGNYGYTF.

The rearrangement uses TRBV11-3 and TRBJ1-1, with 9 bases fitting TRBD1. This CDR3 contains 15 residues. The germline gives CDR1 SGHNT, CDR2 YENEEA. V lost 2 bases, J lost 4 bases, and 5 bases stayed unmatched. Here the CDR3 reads CASSLRGQGPTEAFF. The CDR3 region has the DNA TGTGCCAGCAGCTTAAGGGGACAGGGACCCACTGAAGCTTTCTTT. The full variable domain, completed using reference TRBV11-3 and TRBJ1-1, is EAGVVQSPRYKIIEKKQPVAFWCNPISGHNTLYWYLQNLGQGPELLIRYENEEAVDDSQLPKDRFSAERLKGVDSTLKIQPAELGDSAVYLCASSLRGQGPTEAFFGQGTRLTVV.

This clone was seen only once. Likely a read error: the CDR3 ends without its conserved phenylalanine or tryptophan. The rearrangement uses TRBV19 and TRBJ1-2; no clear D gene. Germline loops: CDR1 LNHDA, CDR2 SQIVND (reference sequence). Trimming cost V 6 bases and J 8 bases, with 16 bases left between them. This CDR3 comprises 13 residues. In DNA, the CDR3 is TGTGCCAGTAGCCCACCTGAGGTGGAAGGCTACACCCTC. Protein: CASSPPEVEGYTL.

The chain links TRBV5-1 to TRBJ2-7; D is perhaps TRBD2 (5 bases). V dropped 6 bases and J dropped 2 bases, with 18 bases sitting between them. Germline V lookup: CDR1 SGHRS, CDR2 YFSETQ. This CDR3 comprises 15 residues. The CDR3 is CASMELEGATYEQYF. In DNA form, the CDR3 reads TGCGCCAGCATGGAACTAGAGGGAGCGACCTACGAGCAGTACTTC.

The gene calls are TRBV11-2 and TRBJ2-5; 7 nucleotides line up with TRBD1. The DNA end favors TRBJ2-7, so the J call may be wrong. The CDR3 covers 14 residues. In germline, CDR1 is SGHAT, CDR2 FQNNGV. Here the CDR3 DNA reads TGTGCCAGCAGCGCTGGACAGGCGTCGGGCGAGCAGTACTTC. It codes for CASSAGQASGEQYF.

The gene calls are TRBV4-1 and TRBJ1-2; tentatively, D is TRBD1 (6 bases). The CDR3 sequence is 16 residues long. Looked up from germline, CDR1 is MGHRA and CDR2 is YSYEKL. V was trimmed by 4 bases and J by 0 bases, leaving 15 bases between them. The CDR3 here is CASSRTTGTANYGYTF. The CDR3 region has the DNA TGCGCCAGCAGCCGAACAACAGGGACCGCTAACTATGGCTACACCTTC.

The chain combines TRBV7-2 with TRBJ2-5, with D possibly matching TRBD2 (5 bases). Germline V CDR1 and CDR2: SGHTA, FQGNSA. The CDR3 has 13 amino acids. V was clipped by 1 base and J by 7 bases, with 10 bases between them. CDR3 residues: CASSLDIRGTQYF. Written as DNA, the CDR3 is TGTGCCAGCAGCTTAGATATCCGGGGGACCCAGTACTTC.

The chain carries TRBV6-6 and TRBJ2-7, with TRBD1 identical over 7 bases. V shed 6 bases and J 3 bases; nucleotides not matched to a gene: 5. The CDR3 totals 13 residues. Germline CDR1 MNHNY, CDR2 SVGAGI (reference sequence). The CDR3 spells CASRRGTDYEQYF. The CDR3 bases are TGTGCCAGCAGAAGAGGGACAGACTACGAGCAGTACTTC.

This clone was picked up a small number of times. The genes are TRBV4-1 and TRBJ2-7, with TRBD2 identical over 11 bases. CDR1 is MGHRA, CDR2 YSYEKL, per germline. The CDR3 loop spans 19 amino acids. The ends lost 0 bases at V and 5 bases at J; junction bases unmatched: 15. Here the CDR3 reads CASSQDRASGGPPDHEQYF. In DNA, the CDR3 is TGCGCCAGCAGCCAAGATAGGGCTAGCGGGGGGCCTCCAGATCACGAGCAGTACTTC.

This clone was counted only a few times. CDR3 amino acids: CASSPTSYNEQFF. CDR3 DNA sequence: TGCGCCAGCAGCCCGACTAGCTACAATGAGCAGTTCTTC. This sequence joins TRBV4-3 and TRBJ2-1; weak D call: TRBD2 (6 bases). The length of the CDR3 is 13 residues. Trimming removed 4 bases from V and 3 bases from J, with 7 bases in between. Germline V gene data show CDR1 as LGHNA and CDR2 as YSLEER.

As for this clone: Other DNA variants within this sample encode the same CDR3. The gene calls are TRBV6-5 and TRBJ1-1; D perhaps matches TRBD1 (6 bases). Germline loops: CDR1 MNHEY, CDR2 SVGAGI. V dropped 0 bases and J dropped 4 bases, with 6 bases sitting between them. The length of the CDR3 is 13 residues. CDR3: CASSYSRGTEAFF. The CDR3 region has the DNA TGTGCCAGCAGTTACTCCAGGGGCACTGAAGCTTTCTTT.

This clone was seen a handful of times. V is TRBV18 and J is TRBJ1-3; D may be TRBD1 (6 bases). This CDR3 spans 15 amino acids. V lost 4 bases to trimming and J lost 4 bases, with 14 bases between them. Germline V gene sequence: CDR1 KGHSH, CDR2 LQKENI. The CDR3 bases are TGTGCCAGCTCACTTGGACAGCCTCTGGGAAACACCATATATTTT. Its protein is CASSLGQPLGNTIYF.

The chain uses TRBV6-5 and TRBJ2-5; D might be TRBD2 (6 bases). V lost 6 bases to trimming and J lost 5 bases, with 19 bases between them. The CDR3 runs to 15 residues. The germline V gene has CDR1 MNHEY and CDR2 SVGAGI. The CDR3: CASRKGLTSGETQYF. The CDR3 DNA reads TGTGCCAGCAGGAAGGGACTCACTAGTGGGGAGACCCAGTACTTC.

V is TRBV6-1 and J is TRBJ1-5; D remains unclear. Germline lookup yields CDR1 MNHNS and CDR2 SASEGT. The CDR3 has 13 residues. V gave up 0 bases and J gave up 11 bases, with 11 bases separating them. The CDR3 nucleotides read TGTGCCAGCAGTGAAGCTGTGGGGAGGTCCCAGCATTTT. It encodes CASSEAVGRSQHF.

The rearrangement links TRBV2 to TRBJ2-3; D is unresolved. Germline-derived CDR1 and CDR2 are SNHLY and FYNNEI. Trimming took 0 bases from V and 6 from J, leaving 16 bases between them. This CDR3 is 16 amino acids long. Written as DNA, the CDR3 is TGTGCCAGCAGTGAAGCCTACTACAACTCTGGGGATACGCAGTATTTT. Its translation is CASSEAYYNSGDTQYF.